Listed here are 5 T cell receptor beta chains from one sample, sequenced in a study of blood T cell repertoires in COVID-19. Generated by immunoSEQ multiplex PCR, the TCRdb table keeps only in-frame clones and is missing some. The sample lists approximately 490,000 clones, roughly nine tenths occurring once. The material sequenced was PBMCs or T cells enriched from blood (not recorded which). Source of these receptors: a young woman who had recovered from COVID-19.

The chain has TRBV10-3 and TRBJ1-5; 8 bases line up with TRBD1. Per germline, CDR1 ENHRY and CDR2 SYGVKD. V lost 6 bases, J lost 5 bases, and 3 bases stayed unmatched. The CDR3 covers 13 residues. The CDR3, as DNA: TGTGCCATCAGCCCAGGGGGCCATCAGCCCCAGCATTTT. Protein: CAISPGGHQPQHF.

The sample holds a few counts of this clone. The V gene is TRBV10-1, the J gene TRBJ2-2, with 7 bases lining up with TRBD1. J lost 0 bases, V lost 5 bases, and 3 bases had no gene match. The CDR3 loop spans 15 amino acids. CDR1 is WNHNN, CDR2 SYGVQD, per germline (reference sequence). DNA of the CDR3: TGCGCCAGCAGTTACGGGACAGCGAACACCGGGGAGCTGTTTTTT. This codes for CASSYGTANTGELFF.

The chain carries TRBV7-9 and TRBJ1-2, with D perhaps matching TRBD1 (5 bases). The ends were cut back, 1 base at V and 3 bases at J, with 9 bases in the middle. This CDR3 is built from 14 residues. Germline lookup yields CDR1 SEHNR and CDR2 FQNEAQ (reference sequence). The CDR3 DNA is TGTGCCAGCAGCTTAGGGGAGGGACACTATGGCTACACCTTC. Amino acids: CASSLGEGHYGYTF.

V gene TRBV5-1 combines with J gene TRBJ2-3; TRBD2 matches 7 bases. The length of the CDR3 is 15 residues. The trim removed 6 bases at V and 1 base at J, leaving 8 bases unmatched. The germline CDR1 and CDR2 sequences are SGHRS and YFSETQ. CDR3 coding DNA: TGCGCCAGCACCTCGGGGGAGGGAGGCACAGATACGCAGTATTTT. Amino acid sequence: CASTSGEGGTDTQYF.

J is TRBJ1-1 and V is TRBV12-5; TRBD1 is a possible D gene (6 bases). Trimming took off 1 base at V and 1 base at J, with 10 bases between the two ends. This CDR3 contains 15 residues. From germline, CDR1 is LGHNT and CDR2 FRNRAP. Here the CDR3 reads CASGLAGTSNTEAFF. CDR3 sequence (DNA): TGTGCTAGTGGTTTGGCCGGGACATCGAACACTGAAGCTTTCTTT.